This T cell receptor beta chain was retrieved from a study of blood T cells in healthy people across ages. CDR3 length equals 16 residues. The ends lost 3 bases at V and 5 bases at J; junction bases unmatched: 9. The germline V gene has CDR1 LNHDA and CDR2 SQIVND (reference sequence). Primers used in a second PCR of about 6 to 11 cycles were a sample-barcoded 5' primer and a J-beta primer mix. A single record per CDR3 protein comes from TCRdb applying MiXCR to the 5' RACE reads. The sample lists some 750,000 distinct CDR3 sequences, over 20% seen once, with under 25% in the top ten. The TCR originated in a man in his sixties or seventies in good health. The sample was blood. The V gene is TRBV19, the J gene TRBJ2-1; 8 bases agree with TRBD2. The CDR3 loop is CASSITIAGSHNEQFF. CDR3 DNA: TGTGCCAGTAGTATCACCATAGCGGGGTCTCACAATGAGCAGTTCTTC. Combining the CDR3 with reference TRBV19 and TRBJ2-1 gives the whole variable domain DGGITQSPKYLFRKEGQNVTLSCEQNLNHDAMYWYRQDPGQGLRLIYYSQIVNDFQKGDIAEGYSVSREKKESFPLTVTSAQKNPTAFYLCASSITIAGSHNEQFFGPGTRLTVL.